This T cell receptor beta chain is drawn from a study of blood T cell repertoires in COVID-19. For the study at large: The analysed material was cDNA or gDNA that came from T cells, B-cell-depleted T cells, or PBMCs.

The repertoire was sequenced with immunoSEQ multiplex PCR; TCRdb's copy has only in-frame clones and lacks some. The data contain approximately 290,000 clones, 75% to 95% of them singletons. The CDR3 contains 12 residues. V lost 6 bases and J lost 5, with 8 bases in between. The V gene's germline CDR1 is PRHDT and CDR2 FYEKMQ (reference sequence). The cohort comprised adults aged 18 to 89 years residing in 24 US areas. This rearrangement joins TRBV13 to TRBJ2-1; TRBD2 might be the D (6 bases). The TCR originated in a woman aged 25 to 45 who had recovered from COVID-19. The sequencing sample was made of PBMCs or T cells enriched from blood (not recorded which). DNA for the CDR3: TGTGCCAGCAGTCGGGAGAACAATGAGCAGTTCTTC. The encoded protein is CASSRENNEQFF. The full variable domain, in which reference TRBV13 and TRBJ2-1 provide the parts outside the CDR3, is AAGVIQSPRHLIKEKRETATLKCYPIPRHDTVYWYQQGPGQDPQFLISFYEKMQSDKGSIPDRFSAQQFSDYHSELNMSSLELGDSALYFCASSRENNEQFFGPGTRLTVL.